This TCR beta chain was identified during a study of lung T cells in sarcoidosis with Löfgren's syndrome. Study-level points and caveats: TRBV2 was the preferred pairing partner of TRAV12-1, with similar CDR3s. Multiple Löfgren's syndrome patients reportedly shared TRAV12-1 and TRBV2 CDR3 motifs.

On this clonotype: Its specificity is not known. No conserved phenylalanine or tryptophan is present at the end of the CDR3, so a read error is the likely explanation. No DNA is shown, since the ends of the CDR3 on it are uncertain; the CDR3 is the one TCRdb lists.

Per the germline V gene, CDR1 is PRHDT and CDR2 is FYEKMQ (reference sequence). The CDR3 contains 14 residues when both ends are counted. From the reads, TCRdb called clonotypes with MiXCR, one entry per CDR3 protein. This table holds over 950 distinct CDR3 sequences, roughly 28% found once. The receptor comes from a human donor with sarcoidosis (Löfgren's syndrome or another form), or a control subject (not recorded which). Sequencing input: CD4+ T cells from PBMCs. V gene TRBV13 combines with J gene TRBJ2-5; no check of the table's D call, TRBD1, against the DNA was made. The CDR3 here is CDSSSGEGQETKYV.